This TCR beta chain was observed in a study of siplizumab effects on memory and regulatory T cells. Trimming shortened V by 10 bases and J by 0 bases, and 9 bases separated the two germline ends. The germline V gene has CDR1 LNHDA and CDR2 SQIVND (reference sequence). This CDR3 is 13 amino acids long. TCRdb's table, derived via immunoSEQ multiplex PCR, lists solely in-frame clones and lacks some. The sample holds about 82,000 clones, 80% to 90% seen once. This chain uses TRBV19 with TRBJ1-4; possibly TRBD1 for D (6 bases). The origin of this receptor is a human donor in good health. Material for sequencing was Tregs sorted from blood. Here the CDR3 reads CATRQATNEKLFF. As DNA, the CDR3 is TGTGCCACTCGACAGGCAACTAATGAAAAACTGTTTTTT.